The clone carrying this T cell receptor (beta chain) has a handful of counts. Authors' methods: From reference gene primer amplification, estimates of nucleated cell counts were derived. This table comes from immunoSEQ multiplex PCR, and its TCRdb copy is limited to in-frame clones, with some not included. The DNA gave D and trimming, while V, J and clone size come from that table. Of 140,000 or so clones in the sample, approximately 84% were seen once. V was shortened by 10 bases and J by 0 bases, with 15 bases between the two germline ends. Germline V gene lookup returns CDR1 LNHDA and CDR2 SQIVND (reference sequence). The CDR3 sequence is 15 residues long. The source of the sample is a study of blood T cell repertoires in COVID-19. The overall study: Donors in the United States, Italy and Spain gave samples during acute or convalescent COVID-19. T cells, B-cell-depleted T cells, or PBMCs supplied cDNA or gDNA.

Clinical histories supplied by participants themselves formed the basis of cohort assignment. What was sequenced was PBMCs or T cells enriched from blood (not recorded which). The genes are TRBV19 and TRBJ2-2, with TRBD1 as a possible D gene (5 bases). This receptor was taken from a woman aged 45-65 years with acute COVID-19. CDR3 bases: TGTGCCATATCCGCAGGGCTAGCGAACACCGGGGAGCTGTTTTTT. This sequence encodes CAISAGLANTGELFF.